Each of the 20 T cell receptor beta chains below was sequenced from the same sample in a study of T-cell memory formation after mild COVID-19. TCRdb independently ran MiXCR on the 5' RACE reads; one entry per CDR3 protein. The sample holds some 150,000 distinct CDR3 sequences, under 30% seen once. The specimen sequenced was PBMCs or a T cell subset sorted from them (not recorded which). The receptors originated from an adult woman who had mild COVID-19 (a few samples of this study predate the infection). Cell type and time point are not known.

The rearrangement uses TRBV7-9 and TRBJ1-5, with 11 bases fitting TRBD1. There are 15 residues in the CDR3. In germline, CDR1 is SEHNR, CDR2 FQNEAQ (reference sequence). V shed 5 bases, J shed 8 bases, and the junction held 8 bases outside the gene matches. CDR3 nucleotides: TGTGCCAGCAGCGACGGGACAGGGGGTGTCGAGCCCCAGCATTTT. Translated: CASSDGTGGVEPQHF.

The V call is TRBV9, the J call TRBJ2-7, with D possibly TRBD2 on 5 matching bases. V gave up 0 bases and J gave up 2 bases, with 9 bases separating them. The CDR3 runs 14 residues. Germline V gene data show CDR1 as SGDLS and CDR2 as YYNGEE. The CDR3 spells CASSVEAVPYEQYF. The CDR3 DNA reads TGTGCCAGCAGCGTAGAAGCGGTGCCCTACGAGCAGTACTTC. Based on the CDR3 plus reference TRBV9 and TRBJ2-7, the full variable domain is DSGVTQTPKHLITATGQRVTLRCSPRSGDLSVYWYQQSLDQGLQFLIQYYNGEERAKGNILERFSAQQFPDLHSELNLSSLELGDSALYFCASSVEAVPYEQYFGPGTRLTVT.

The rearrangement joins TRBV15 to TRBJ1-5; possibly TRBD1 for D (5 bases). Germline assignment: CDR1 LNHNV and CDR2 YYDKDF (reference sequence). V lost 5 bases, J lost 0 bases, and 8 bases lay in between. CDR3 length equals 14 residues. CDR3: CATSETVSNQPQHF. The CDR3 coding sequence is TGTGCCACCAGCGAGACAGTTAGCAATCAGCCCCAGCATTTT. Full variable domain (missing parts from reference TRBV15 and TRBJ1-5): DAMVIQNPRYQVTQFGKPVTLSCSQTLNHNVMYWYQQKSSQAPKLLFHYYDKDFNNEADTPDNFQSRRPNTSFCFLDIRSPGLGDTAMYLCATSETVSNQPQHFGDGTRLSIL.

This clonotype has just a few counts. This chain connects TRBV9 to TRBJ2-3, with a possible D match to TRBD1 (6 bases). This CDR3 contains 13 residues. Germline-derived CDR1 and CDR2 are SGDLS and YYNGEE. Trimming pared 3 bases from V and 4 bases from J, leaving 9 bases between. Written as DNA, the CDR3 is TGTGCCAGCAGCGAGGGGACACCAGATACGCAGTATTTT. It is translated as CASSEGTPDTQYF.

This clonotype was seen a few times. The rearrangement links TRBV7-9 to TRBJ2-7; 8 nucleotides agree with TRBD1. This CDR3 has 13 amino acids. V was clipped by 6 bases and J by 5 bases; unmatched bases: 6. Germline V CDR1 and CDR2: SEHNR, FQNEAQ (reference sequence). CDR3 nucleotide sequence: TGTGCCAGCAGATCGGGACAGGCCCACGAGCAGTACTTC. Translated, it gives CASRSGQAHEQYF.

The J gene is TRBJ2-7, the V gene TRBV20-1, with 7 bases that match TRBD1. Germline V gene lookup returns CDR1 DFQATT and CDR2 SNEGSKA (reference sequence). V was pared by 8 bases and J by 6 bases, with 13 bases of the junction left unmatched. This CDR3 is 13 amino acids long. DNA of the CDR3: TGCAGTACTAAGGTTAGGGGGCGCGCCGAGCAGTACTTC. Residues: CSTKVRGRAEQYF.

The CDR3 is CASSYTGPTGELFF. As DNA, the CDR3 is TGTGCCAGCAGTTACACGGGGCCCACCGGGGAGCTGTTTTTT. This sequence joins TRBV6-5 and TRBJ2-2; D possibly matches TRBD1 or TRBD2 (5 bases each). The CDR3 covers 14 residues. Trimming took 2 bases from V and 4 from J, leaving 8 bases between them. In germline, CDR1 is MNHEY, CDR2 SVGAGI.

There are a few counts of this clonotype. In DNA, the CDR3 is TGTGCCAGCAGCCAAAGAGGGGCTAATGAAAAACTGTTTTTT. It yields the protein CASSQRGANEKLFF. The chain joins TRBV7-9 to TRBJ1-4; D is perhaps TRBD1 (5 bases). Trimming left V 5 bases short and J 3 bases short, with 10 bases between. The germline V gene has CDR1 SEHNR and CDR2 FQNEAQ (reference sequence). The CDR3 extends over 14 amino acids.

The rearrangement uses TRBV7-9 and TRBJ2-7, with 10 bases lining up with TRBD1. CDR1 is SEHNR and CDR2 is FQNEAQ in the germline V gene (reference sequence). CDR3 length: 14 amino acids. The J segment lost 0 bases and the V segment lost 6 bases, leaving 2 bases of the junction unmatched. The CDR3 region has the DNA TGTGCCAGCAGGGGACAGGGGAGCTCCTACGAGCAGTACTTC. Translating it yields CASRGQGSSYEQYF.

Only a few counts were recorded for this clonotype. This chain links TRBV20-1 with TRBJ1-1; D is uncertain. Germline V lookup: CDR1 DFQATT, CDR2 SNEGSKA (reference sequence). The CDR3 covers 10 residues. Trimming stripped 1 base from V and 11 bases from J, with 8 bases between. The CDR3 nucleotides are TGCAGTGCTAGAGGGGTAGGGGCTTTCTTT. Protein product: CSARGVGAFF.

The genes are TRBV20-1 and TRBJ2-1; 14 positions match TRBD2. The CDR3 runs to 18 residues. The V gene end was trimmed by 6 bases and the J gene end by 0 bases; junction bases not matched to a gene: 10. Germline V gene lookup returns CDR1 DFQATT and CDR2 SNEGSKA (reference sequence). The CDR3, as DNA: TGCAGTGCAAGGGGACTAGCGGGAGTCAGGGGCTCCTACAATGAGCAGTTCTTC. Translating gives CSARGLAGVRGSYNEQFF.

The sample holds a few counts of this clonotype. Written as DNA, the CDR3 is TGTGCCAGCAGCTCTAGACTAGCGGGGGCCAACACAGATACGCAGTATTTT. This codes for CASSSRLAGANTDTQYF. The gene calls are TRBV11-2 and TRBJ2-3; TRBD2 matches at 12 bases. The CDR3 is 17 residues long. Unmatched junction bases numbered 7, after V lost 4 bases and J lost 2 bases. The germline V gene has CDR1 SGHAT and CDR2 FQNNGV.

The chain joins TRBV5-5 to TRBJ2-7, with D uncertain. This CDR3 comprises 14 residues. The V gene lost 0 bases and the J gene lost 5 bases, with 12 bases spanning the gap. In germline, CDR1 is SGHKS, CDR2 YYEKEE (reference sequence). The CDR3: CASSLGDSFNEQYF. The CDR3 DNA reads TGTGCCAGCAGCTTGGGGGATAGCTTCAACGAGCAGTACTTC.

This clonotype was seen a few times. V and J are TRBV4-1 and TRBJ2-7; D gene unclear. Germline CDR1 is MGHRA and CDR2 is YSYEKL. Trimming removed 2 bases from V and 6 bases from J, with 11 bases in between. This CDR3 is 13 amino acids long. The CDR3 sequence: CASSQTGPLEQYF. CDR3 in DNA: TGCGCCAGCAGCCAAACCGGGCCCCTCGAGCAGTACTTC.

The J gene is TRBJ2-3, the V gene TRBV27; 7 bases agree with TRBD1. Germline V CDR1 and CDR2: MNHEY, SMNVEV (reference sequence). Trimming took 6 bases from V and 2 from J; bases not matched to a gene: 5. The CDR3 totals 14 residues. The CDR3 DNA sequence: TGTGCCAGCAGGAGACAGGGTAACACAGATACGCAGTATTTT. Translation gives CASRRQGNTDTQYF.

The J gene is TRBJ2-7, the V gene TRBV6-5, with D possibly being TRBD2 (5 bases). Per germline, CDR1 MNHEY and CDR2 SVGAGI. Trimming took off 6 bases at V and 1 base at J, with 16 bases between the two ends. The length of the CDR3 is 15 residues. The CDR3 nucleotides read TGTGCCAGCAGCCTTCCCGACGGGGATTCCTACGAGCAGTACTTC. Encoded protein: CASSLPDGDSYEQYF.

CDR3 bases: TGTGCCAGCAGCCCCTGGACAGGGGATAATTCACCCCTCCACTTT. Amino acid sequence: CASSPWTGDNSPLHF. The chain has TRBV9 and TRBJ1-6; 9 bases are a match to TRBD1. Germline values: CDR1 SGDLS, CDR2 YYNGEE. The V gene end was trimmed by 4 bases and the J gene end by 5 bases; junction bases not matched to a gene: 4. CDR3 length: 15 amino acids.

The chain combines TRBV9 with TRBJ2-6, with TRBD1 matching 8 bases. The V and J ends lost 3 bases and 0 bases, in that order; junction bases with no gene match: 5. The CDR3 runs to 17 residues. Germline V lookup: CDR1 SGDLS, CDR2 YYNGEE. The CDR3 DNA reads TGTGCCAGCAGCGGGACAGGGCTGAGCTCTGGGGCCAACGTCCTGACTTTC. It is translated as CASSGTGLSSGANVLTF. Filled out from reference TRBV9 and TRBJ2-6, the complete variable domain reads DSGVTQTPKHLITATGQRVTLRCSPRSGDLSVYWYQQSLDQGLQFLIQYYNGEERAKGNILERFSAQQFPDLHSELNLSSLELGDSALYFCASSGTGLSSGANVLTFGAGSRLTVL.

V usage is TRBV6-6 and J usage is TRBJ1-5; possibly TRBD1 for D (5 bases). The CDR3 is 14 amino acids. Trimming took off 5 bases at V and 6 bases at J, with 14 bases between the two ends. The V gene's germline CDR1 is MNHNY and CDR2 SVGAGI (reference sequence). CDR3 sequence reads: CASSVNPGLQPQHF. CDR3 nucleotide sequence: TGTGCCAGCAGTGTAAACCCAGGGCTTCAGCCCCAGCATTTT.

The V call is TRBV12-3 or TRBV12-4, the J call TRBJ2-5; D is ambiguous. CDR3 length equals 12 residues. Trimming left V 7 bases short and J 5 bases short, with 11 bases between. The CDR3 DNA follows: TGTGCCAGCAAAACCAGTGGGGAGACCCAGTACTTC. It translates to CASKTSGETQYF.